Each of the 29 T cell receptor beta chains below was sequenced from the same sample in a study of T cell responses to AZD1222 COVID-19 vaccine. The repertoire was sequenced with immunoSEQ multiplex PCR; TCRdb's copy has only in-frame clones and lacks some. The sample has over 110,000 clones, 92% seen once. The specimen comprised peripheral blood, sampled 28 days after the second AZD1222 dose. The receptors come from an adult who received the AZD1222 COVID-19 vaccine.

The chain employs TRBV15 and TRBJ1-2; 8 bases align to TRBD1. J gave up 2 bases and V 2 bases, and 10 bases lay outside the gene matches. CDR3 length: 17 residues. Germline V gene lookup returns CDR1 LNHNV and CDR2 YYDKDF (reference sequence). CDR3 nucleotides: TGTGCCACCAGCAGACAGCGTAGTCAGGGGGCCAACTATGGCTACACCTTC. Protein sequence: CATSRQRSQGANYGYTF. Looking up the rest from reference TRBV15 and TRBJ1-2 gives the full variable domain: DAMVIQNPRYQVTQFGKPVTLSCSQTLNHNVMYWYQQKSSQAPKLLFHYYDKDFNNEADTPDNFQSRRPNTSFCFLDIRSPGLGDTAMYLCATSRQRSQGANYGYTFGSGTRLTVV.

V and J are TRBV7-9 and TRBJ1-1; TRBD1 matches 7 bases. The germline V gene encodes CDR1 SEHNR and CDR2 FQNEAQ (reference sequence). The CDR3 has 15 amino acids. Unmatched junction bases numbered 10, after V lost 3 bases and J lost 6 bases. Here the CDR3 DNA reads TGTGCCAGCAGCTTGGATAGGGGGCTCGCTTCTGAAGCTTTCTTT. It yields the protein CASSLDRGLASEAFF.

The J gene is TRBJ2-4, the V gene TRBV6-5; D may be TRBD1 or TRBD2 (5 bases each). The CDR3 spans 13 residues. CDR1 is MNHEY, CDR2 SVGAGI, per germline. V gave up 4 bases and J gave up 15 bases, with 19 bases separating them. This CDR3 is CASSSVGRDLRYF. The CDR3 nucleotides are TGTGCCAGCAGTTCTGTCGGCAGGGACCTGCGGTACTTC.

The chain links TRBV6-6 to TRBJ1-6; 9 bases align to TRBD1. Germline assignment: CDR1 MNHNY and CDR2 SVGAGI (reference sequence). There are 15 residues in the CDR3. Trimming cost V 2 bases and J 9 bases; bases outside gene matches: 5. The CDR3 DNA is TGTGCCAGCAGTTACGGTGACAGGGGGAGTTCACCCCTCCACTTT. Residues: CASSYGDRGSSPLHF.

This chain links TRBV10-3 with TRBJ1-1; no clear D. Trimming took off 8 bases at V and 1 base at J, with 17 bases between the two ends. Germline V CDR1 and CDR2: ENHRY, SYGVKD. The CDR3 loop spans 15 amino acids. CDR3 region: CAIRGSREANTEAFF. In DNA, the CDR3 is TGTGCCATCCGGGGAAGCCGGGAAGCGAACACTGAAGCTTTCTTT.

The gene calls are TRBV19 and TRBJ1-2; D remains unclear. CDR3 length equals 12 residues. CDR1 and CDR2 from the germline V gene are LNHDA and SQIVND (reference sequence). The germline V and J ends were trimmed by 7 bases and 6 bases, with 12 bases remaining between them. CDR3 protein: CASKNTVDGYTF. The CDR3 nucleotides are TGTGCCAGTAAAAACACCGTGGATGGCTACACCTTC.

This clone was counted only a few times. The V call is TRBV10-3, the J call TRBJ1-2; 8 bases are a match to TRBD1. The V segment lost 7 bases and the J segment 8 bases; nucleotides outside the gene matches: 9. In germline, CDR1 is ENHRY, CDR2 SYGVKD. The CDR3 is 13 amino acids. CDR3 loop: CAINGQGLEGYTF. The CDR3 nucleotides are TGTGCCATCAACGGACAGGGATTAGAGGGCTACACCTTC.

The V and J genes are TRBV5-4 and TRBJ2-1; 10 bases line up with TRBD2. V was pared by 4 bases and J by 8 bases, with 9 bases of the junction left unmatched. This CDR3 is 15 amino acids long. CDR1 and CDR2 (germline): SGHNT, YYREEE (reference sequence). The CDR3 nucleotides are TGTGCCAGCAGCCTTCAGCGGGGGGGCCGGGATGAGCAGTTCTTC. This encodes CASSLQRGGRDEQFF. The full variable domain, completed using reference TRBV5-4 and TRBJ2-1, is ETGVTQSPTHLIKTRGQQVTLRCSSQSGHNTVSWYQQALGQGPQFIFQYYREEENGRGNFPPRFSGLQFPNYSSELNVNALELDDSALYLCASSLQRGGRDEQFFGPGTRLTVL.

The CDR3 loop reads CASSNPGLKQYV. CDR3 nucleotide sequence: TGTGCCAGCAGTAATCCGGGTCTCAAGCAGTACGTC. This rearrangement joins TRBV6-2 or TRBV6-3 to TRBJ2-7; D gene ambiguous. The CDR3 totals 12 residues. Trimming pared 5 bases from V and 8 bases from J, leaving 13 bases between. Germline V CDR1 and CDR2: MNHEY, SVGEGT.

The genes are TRBV29-1 and TRBJ2-2; tentative D call: TRBD2 (5 bases). This CDR3 is 12 amino acids long. The germline CDR1 and CDR2 sequences are SQVTM and ANQGSEA. Trimming left V 7 bases short and J 7 bases short, with 13 bases between. This chain's CDR3 is CSAREGNGELFF. The CDR3 nucleotides read TGCAGCGCCCGGGAAGGCAACGGGGAGCTGTTTTTT.

This chain joins TRBV11-1 and TRBJ2-7; D remains ambiguous. CDR1 SGHAT and CDR2 FQDESV come from the germline V gene (reference sequence). CDR3 length: 13 amino acids. The germline V and J ends were trimmed by 3 bases and 5 bases, with 11 bases remaining between them. Written as DNA, the CDR3 is TGTGCCAGCAGCTTTGACCTCCCGAACGAGCAGTACTTC. Translated, it gives CASSFDLPNEQYF. The full variable domain, completed using reference TRBV11-1 and TRBJ2-7, is EAEVAQSPRYKITEKSQAVAFWCDPISGHATLYWYRQILGQGPELLVQFQDESVVDDSQLPKDRFSAERLKGVDSTLKIQPAELGDSAMYLCASSFDLPNEQYFGPGTRLTVT.

This chain uses TRBV4-2 with TRBJ2-1; TRBD2 matches 9 bases. From germline, CDR1 is LGHNA and CDR2 YNFKEQ. There are 17 residues in the CDR3. Germline trimming cut 0 bases from V and 4 bases from J; bases unmatched to any gene: 7. DNA for the CDR3: TGTGCCAGCAGCCAAGATAGGGCGGGGGGGTCGTACAATGAGCAGTTCTTC. Translation gives CASSQDRAGGSYNEQFF.

V and J are TRBV30 and TRBJ1-2; perhaps TRBD1 as D (6 bases). Germline V gene lookup returns CDR1 GTSNPN and CDR2 SVGIG (reference sequence). This CDR3 spans 15 amino acids. The germline V and J ends were trimmed by 6 bases and 5 bases, with 22 bases remaining between them. This CDR3 is CACQDMGAIWYGYTF. In nucleotides, the CDR3 is TGTGCCTGCCAGGATATGGGGGCGATTTGGTATGGCTACACCTTC.

The V call is TRBV21-1, the J call TRBJ1-2. TRBV21-1 constitutes a pseudogene. The CDR3 spans 12 residues. The DNA for the CDR3 is TGTGCCAGCAGCCTAGGGACCTATGGCTACACCTTC. This gives the protein CASSLGTYGYTF.

The table lists this clone with a count of one. The chain links TRBV6-2 or TRBV6-3 to TRBJ2-5; 8 bases map to TRBD2. The germline V gene has CDR1 MNHEY and CDR2 SVGEGT. The CDR3 runs to 15 residues. The V and J ends lost 2 bases and 3 bases, in that order; junction bases with no gene match: 5. CDR3: CASSYDARGEETQYF. The CDR3 DNA sequence: TGTGCCAGCAGTTACGATGCGCGGGGGGAAGAGACCCAGTACTTC.

Here the CDR3 DNA reads TGTGCCAGCAGTTTCGGACAGGGGCGACGCGCTTTCTTT. It yields the protein CASSFGQGRRAFF. V and J are TRBV27 and TRBJ1-1; 9 bases fit TRBD1. From germline, CDR1 is MNHEY and CDR2 SMNVEV (reference sequence). This CDR3 is built from 13 residues. The J segment lost 11 bases and the V segment lost 3 bases, leaving 7 bases of the junction unmatched.

The chain links TRBV4-3 to TRBJ1-2; tentatively, D is TRBD1 (6 bases). Trimming stripped 2 bases from V and 5 bases from J, with 12 bases between. The CDR3 has 14 amino acids. The germline gives CDR1 LGHNA, CDR2 YSLEER. DNA for the CDR3: TGCGCCAGCAGCCAATTGAAGGACAGATATGGCTACACCTTC. Amino acid sequence: CASSQLKDRYGYTF.

V is TRBV30 and J is TRBJ1-3; D remains ambiguous. The germline gives CDR1 GTSNPN, CDR2 SVGIG (reference sequence). The CDR3 is 16 amino acids. V dropped 0 bases and J dropped 7 bases, with 19 bases sitting between them. Here the CDR3 DNA reads TGTGCCTGGAGTGTACCCGGGAGCGGCCCCTGGAACACCATATATTTT. This codes for CAWSVPGSGPWNTIYF.

The chain employs TRBV6-1 and TRBJ2-1, with D possibly matching TRBD2 (6 bases). The germline V gene encodes CDR1 MNHNS and CDR2 SASEGT. The CDR3 totals 16 residues. Trimming took off 2 bases at V and 2 bases at J, with 13 bases between the two ends. CDR3 sequence reads: CASSERAGLAYNEQFF. CDR3 DNA: TGTGCCAGCAGTGAAAGGGCGGGACTCGCCTACAATGAGCAGTTCTTC.

The chain employs TRBV24-1 and TRBJ2-1; 8 nucleotides line up with TRBD1. The CDR3 is made up of 13 amino acids. Looked up from germline, CDR1 is KGHDR and CDR2 is SFDVKD. V dropped 10 bases and J dropped 7; count of bases not matched to a gene: 8. CDR3 nucleotide sequence: TGTGCCACATCCTCGGACAGGGTAAATGAGCAGTTCTTC. This sequence encodes CATSSDRVNEQFF.

Turning to this clone: The sample has other DNA sequences that encode this CDR3 too. The V gene is TRBV11-3, the J gene TRBJ1-6; no definite D call. The CDR3 is made up of 13 amino acids. Germline V gene lookup returns CDR1 SGHNT and CDR2 YENEEA. V gave up 0 bases and J gave up 7 bases, with 4 bases separating them. The CDR3 DNA is TGTGCCAGCAGCTTAGATCGAAATTCACCCCTCCACTTT. Encoded protein: CASSLDRNSPLHF.

For this clone: With a much larger clone just one base away, this may be a read error. The V and J genes are TRBV23-1 and TRBJ2-2, with 7 bases identical to TRBD1. TRBV23-1 has ORF status, its function being uncertain. This CDR3 contains 15 residues. CDR3 protein: CARSPPGQYTGELFF. Written as DNA, the CDR3 is TGCGCCCGCAGTCCGCCGGGACAGTACACCGGGGAGCTGTTTTTT.

The rearrangement joins TRBV10-3 to TRBJ2-3; D is perhaps TRBD2 (6 bases). Trimming pared 4 bases from V and 0 bases from J, leaving 17 bases between. Germline lookup yields CDR1 ENHRY and CDR2 SYGVKD. The CDR3 consists of 17 residues. The CDR3 sequence: CAISVGSGRDSTDTQYF. The CDR3 DNA follows: TGTGCCATCAGTGTAGGCAGCGGGCGTGACAGCACAGATACGCAGTATTTT.

This clone appeared a few times. The V and J genes are TRBV19 and TRBJ2-2, with TRBD2 identical over 7 bases. J gave up 3 bases and V 7 bases, and 5 bases lay outside the gene matches. Germline CDR1 and CDR2: LNHDA and SQIVND (reference sequence). The CDR3 length is 14 residues. CDR3 loop: CASKTGRDTGELFF. CDR3 coding DNA: TGTGCCAGTAAGACGGGGAGGGACACCGGGGAGCTGTTTTTT.

This chain joins TRBV28 and TRBJ2-7; D is undetermined. Germline V gives CDR1 MDHEN, CDR2 SYDVKM. The CDR3 runs to 16 residues. The V and J ends lost 7 bases and 0 bases respectively, with 19 bases between them. CDR3 residues: CASTHGPTTLSYEQYV. DNA of the CDR3: TGTGCCAGCACCCATGGTCCAACGACCCTCTCCTACGAGCAGTACGTC.

The chain has TRBV5-1 and TRBJ1-6; D unclear. Germline V gene data show CDR1 as SGHRS and CDR2 as YFSETQ. With 0 bases removed from V and 0 bases from J, the gap between germline ends came to 7 bases. The CDR3 is 16 residues long. CDR3 DNA sequence: TGCGCCAGCAGCTTGGGCAGCATCTCCTATAATTCACCCCTCCACTTT. Residues: CASSLGSISYNSPLHF.

The chain recombines TRBV28 with TRBJ1-1; D is uncertain. V was cut by 5 bases and J by 6 bases, with 13 bases left in between. Germline CDR1 and CDR2: MDHEN and SYDVKM. CDR3 length: 13 residues. The CDR3 nucleotides read TGTGCCAGCAGTCCTGGAGGGAGGTCTGAAGCTTTCTTT. Its protein is CASSPGGRSEAFF.

The chain joins TRBV19 to TRBJ2-2, with 10 positions matching TRBD1. This CDR3 has 16 amino acids. Losses at the gene ends were 4 bases for V and 0 bases for J; bases not matched to a gene: 2. Germline CDR1 LNHDA, CDR2 SQIVND (reference sequence). CDR3 amino acids: CASSRTGGANTGELFF. The CDR3 DNA sequence: TGTGCCAGTAGTAGGACAGGGGGTGCGAACACCGGGGAGCTGTTTTTT.

This chain links TRBV20-1 with TRBJ2-1; either TRBD1 or TRBD2 may fit D (6 bases each). This CDR3 spans 9 amino acids. CDR1 is DFQATT, CDR2 SNEGSKA, per germline (reference sequence). The V end lost 7 bases, the J end lost 12 bases, and 10 bases lay between the germline ends. The CDR3 DNA reads as TGCAGTGACAGGGAGGCGCAGTTCTTC. It yields the protein CSDREAQFF.